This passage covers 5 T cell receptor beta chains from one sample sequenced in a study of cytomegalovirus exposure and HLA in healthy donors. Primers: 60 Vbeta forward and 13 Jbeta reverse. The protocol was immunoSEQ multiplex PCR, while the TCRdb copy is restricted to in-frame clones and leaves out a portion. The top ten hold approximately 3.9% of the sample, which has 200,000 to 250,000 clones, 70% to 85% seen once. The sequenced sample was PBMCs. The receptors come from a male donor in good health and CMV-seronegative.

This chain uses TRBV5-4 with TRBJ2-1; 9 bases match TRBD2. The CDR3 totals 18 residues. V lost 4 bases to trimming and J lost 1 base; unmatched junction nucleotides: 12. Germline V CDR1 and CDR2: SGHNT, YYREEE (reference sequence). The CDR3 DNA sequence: TGTGCCAGCAGCACGCTAGCGGGGCCTCCCAGTTCCTACAATGAGCAGTTCTTC. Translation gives CASSTLAGPPSSYNEQFF.

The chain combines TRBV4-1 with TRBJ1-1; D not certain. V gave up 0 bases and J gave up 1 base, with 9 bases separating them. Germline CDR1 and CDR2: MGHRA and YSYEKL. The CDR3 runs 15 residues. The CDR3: CASSQDEVSNTEAFF. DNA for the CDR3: TGCGCCAGCAGCCAAGATGAGGTTTCGAACACTGAAGCTTTCTTT.

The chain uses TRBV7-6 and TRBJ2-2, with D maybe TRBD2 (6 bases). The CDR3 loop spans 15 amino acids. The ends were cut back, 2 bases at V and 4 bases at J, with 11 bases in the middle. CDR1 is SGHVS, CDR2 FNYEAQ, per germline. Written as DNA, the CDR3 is TGTGCCAGCAGCTTAACGGGAGAGCTCACCGGGGAGCTGTTTTTT. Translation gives CASSLTGELTGELFF.

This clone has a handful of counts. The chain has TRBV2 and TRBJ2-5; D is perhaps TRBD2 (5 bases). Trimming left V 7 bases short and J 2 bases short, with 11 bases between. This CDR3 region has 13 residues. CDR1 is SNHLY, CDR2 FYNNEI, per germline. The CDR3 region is CASKRVQQETQYF. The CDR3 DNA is TGTGCCAGCAAGAGGGTTCAGCAAGAGACCCAGTACTTC.

CDR3 loop: CAISAAGRTDTQYF. As DNA, the CDR3 is TGTGCCATCAGTGCCGCGGGACGGACAGATACGCAGTATTTT. This chain connects TRBV10-3 to TRBJ2-3; a weak D match, TRBD2 (6 bases). With 4 bases removed from V and 3 bases from J, the gap between germline ends came to 11 bases. The CDR3 has 14 amino acids. Germline CDR1 is ENHRY and CDR2 is SYGVKD.